This record looks at one T cell receptor (beta chain) sequence and its context. Sequenced by immunoSEQ multiplex PCR; TCRdb stores in-frame clones only, minus some. The sample lists about 75,000 clones; 95% to 97% were seen once. The source of the sample is a study of technical replicates of blood from a few donors. Germline lookup yields CDR1 SGHKS and CDR2 YYEKEE (reference sequence). The CDR3 runs 15 residues. Deletions cut 4 bases from V and 1 base from J, with 14 bases between. The gene calls are TRBV5-5 and TRBJ1-1; possible D gene TRBD1, 5 bases. The clonotype comes from a human donor in good health. The sample was T cells isolated from PBMCs. CDR3 region: CASSQIDRANTEAFF. CDR3 sequence (DNA): TGTGCCAGCAGCCAGATTGACAGAGCGAACACTGAAGCTTTCTTT.